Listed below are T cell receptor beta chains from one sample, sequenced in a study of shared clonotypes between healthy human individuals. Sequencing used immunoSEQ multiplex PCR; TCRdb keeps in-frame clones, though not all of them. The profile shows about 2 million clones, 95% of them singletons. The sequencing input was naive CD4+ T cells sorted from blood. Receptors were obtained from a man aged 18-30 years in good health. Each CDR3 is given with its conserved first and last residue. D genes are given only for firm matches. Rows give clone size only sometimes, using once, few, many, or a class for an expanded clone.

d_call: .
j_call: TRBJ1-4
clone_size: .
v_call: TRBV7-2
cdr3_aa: CASRSSAAEKLFF
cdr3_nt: TGTGCCAGCCGTTCCTCGGCTGCGGAAAAACTGTTTTTT

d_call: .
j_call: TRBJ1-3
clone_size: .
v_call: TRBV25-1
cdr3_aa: CASSERPAGNTIYF
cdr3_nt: TGTGCCAGCAGTGAGAGGCCGGCTGGAAACACCATATATTTT

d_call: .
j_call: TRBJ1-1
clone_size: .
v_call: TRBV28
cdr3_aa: CASRASVGGGTPEAFF
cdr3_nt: TGTGCCAGCAGAGCATCCGTGGGTGGAGGCACTCCTGAAGCTTTCTTT

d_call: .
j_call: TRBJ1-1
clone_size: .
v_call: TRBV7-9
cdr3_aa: CASSFGGANTEAFF
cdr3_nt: TGTGCCAGCAGCTTCGGAGGGGCGAACACTGAAGCTTTCTTT

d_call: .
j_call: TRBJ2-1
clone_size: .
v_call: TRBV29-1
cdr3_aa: CSVRALGSDNEQFF
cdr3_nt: TGCAGCGTACGGGCCTTAGGCAGTGACAATGAGCAGTTCTTC

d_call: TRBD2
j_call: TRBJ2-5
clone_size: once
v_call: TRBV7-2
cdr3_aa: CASTYRASGTQETQYF
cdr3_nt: TGTGCCAGCACCTACAGGGCTAGCGGGACCCAAGAGACCCAGTACTTC

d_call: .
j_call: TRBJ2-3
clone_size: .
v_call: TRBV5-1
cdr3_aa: CASSLVPPLADTQYF
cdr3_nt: TGCGCCAGCAGCTTGGTCCCCCCGCTCGCAGATACGCAGTATTTT

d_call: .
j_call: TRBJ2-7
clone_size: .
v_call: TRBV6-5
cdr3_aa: CASSTTGYGEQYF
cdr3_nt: TGTGCCAGCAGCACCACAGGGTATGGGGAGCAGTACTTC

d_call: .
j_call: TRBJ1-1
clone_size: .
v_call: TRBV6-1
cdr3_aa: CASSRDTNYNTEAFF
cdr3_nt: TGTGCCAGCAGTAGGGACACCAATTATAACACTGAAGCTTTCTTT

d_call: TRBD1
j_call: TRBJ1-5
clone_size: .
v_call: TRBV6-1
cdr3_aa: CASSQGEASRQPQHF
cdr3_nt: TGTGCCAGCAGTCAGGGGGAGGCTTCAAGGCAGCCCCAGCATTTT

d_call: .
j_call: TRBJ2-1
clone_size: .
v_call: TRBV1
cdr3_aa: CTSSPTSELAACSYNEQFF
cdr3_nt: TGCACCAGCAGCCCGACTAGCGAACTAGCGGCATGCTCCTACAATGAGCAGTTCTTC

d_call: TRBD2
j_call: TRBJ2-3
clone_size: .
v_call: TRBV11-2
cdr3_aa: CASSFTSDQDTQYF
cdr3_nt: TGTGCCAGCAGCTTTACTAGCGACCAAGATACGCAGTATTTT

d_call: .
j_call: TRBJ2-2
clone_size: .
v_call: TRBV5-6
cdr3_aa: CASSLSGRHTGELFF
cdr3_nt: TGTGCCAGCAGTCTAAGCGGGCGTCACACCGGGGAGCTGTTTTTT

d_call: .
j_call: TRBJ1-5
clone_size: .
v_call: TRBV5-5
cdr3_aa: CASSLEAGDQPQHF
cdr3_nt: TGTGCCAGCAGCTTGGAGGCAGGGGATCAGCCCCAGCATTTT

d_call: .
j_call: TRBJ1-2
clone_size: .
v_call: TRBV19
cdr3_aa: CASSIGQRLYGYTF
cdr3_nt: TGTGCCAGTAGTATCGGGCAGCGGCTCTATGGCTACACCTTC

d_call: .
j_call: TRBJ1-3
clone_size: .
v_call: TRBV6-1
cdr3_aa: CASKERGSSGNTIYF
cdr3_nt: TGTGCCAGCAAAGAAAGGGGCAGCTCTGGAAACACCATATATTTT

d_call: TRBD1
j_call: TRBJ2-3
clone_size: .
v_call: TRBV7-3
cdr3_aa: CASSPDRYTDTQYF
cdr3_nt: TGTGCCAGCAGTCCGGACAGGTACACAGATACGCAGTATTTT

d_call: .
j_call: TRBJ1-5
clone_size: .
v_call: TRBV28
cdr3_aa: CASSGQFNQPQHF
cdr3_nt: TGTGCCAGCAGTGGACAGTTCAATCAGCCCCAGCATTTT

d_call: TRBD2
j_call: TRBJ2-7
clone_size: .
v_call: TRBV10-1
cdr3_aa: CASSAGTSGKVGEQYF
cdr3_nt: TGCGCCAGCAGTGCCGGGACTAGCGGTAAGGTCGGCGAGCAGTACTTC

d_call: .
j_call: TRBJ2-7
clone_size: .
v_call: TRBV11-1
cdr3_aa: CASSSWSGQTYEQYF
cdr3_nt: TGTGCCAGCAGCTCATGGAGCGGCCAAACCTACGAGCAGTACTTC

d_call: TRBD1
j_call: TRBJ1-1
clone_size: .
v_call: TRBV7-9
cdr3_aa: CATTEQGQGNTEAFF
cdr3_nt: TGTGCCACCACCGAACAGGGGCAGGGGAACACTGAAGCTTTCTTT

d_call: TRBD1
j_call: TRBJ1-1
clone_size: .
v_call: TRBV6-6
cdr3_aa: CASSYHRGLGHHSAFF
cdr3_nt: TGTGCCAGCAGTTACCACAGGGGACTCGGTCATCATTCAGCTTTCTTT

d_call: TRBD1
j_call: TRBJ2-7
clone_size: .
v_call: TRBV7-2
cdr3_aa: CASSPAGQGAKYF
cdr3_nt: TGTGCCAGCAGCCCAGCCGGACAGGGGGCGAAGTACTTC

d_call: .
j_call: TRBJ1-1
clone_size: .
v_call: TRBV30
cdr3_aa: CAWRRQVNTEAFF
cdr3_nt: TGTGCCTGGAGAAGACAGGTGAACACTGAAGCTTTCTTT

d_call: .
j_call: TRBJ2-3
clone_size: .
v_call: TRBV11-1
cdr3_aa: CASTPGRGRTDTQYF
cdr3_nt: TGTGCCAGCACCCCAGGTAGGGGACGAACAGATACGCAGTATTTT

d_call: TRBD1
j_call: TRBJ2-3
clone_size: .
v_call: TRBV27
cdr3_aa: CASSSQGGHLYF
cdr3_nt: TGTGCCAGCAGTTCGCAAGGGGGCCATTTGTATTTT

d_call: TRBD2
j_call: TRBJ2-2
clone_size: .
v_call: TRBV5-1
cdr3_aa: CASSLQVRGGYTGELFF
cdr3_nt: TGCGCCAGCAGCTTGCAAGTTCGCGGGGGTTACACCGGGGAGCTGTTTTTT

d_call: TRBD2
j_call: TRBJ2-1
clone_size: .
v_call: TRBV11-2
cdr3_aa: CASSPGVAGANEQFF
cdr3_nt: TGTGCCAGCAGTCCCGGAGTAGCGGGAGCAAATGAGCAGTTCTTC

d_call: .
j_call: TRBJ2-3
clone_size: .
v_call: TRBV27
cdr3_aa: CASSYLLGTSETATDTQYF
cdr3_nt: TGTGCCAGCAGTTATCTCCTGGGGACCTCGGAAACAGCCACAGATACGCAGTATTTT

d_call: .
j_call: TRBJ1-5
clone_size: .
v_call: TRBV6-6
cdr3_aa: CASSYSGSGQPQHF
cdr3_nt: TGTGCCAGCAGTTACTCAGGGTCTGGTCAGCCCCAGCATTTT

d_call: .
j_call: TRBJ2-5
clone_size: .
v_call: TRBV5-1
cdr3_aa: CASSLPGQQETQYF
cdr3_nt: TGCGCCAGCAGCTTACCGGGACAACAAGAGACCCAGTACTTC

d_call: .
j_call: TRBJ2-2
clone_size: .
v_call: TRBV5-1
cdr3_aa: CASSSWTAGELFF
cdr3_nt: TGCGCCAGCAGCTCGTGGACAGCCGGGGAGCTGTTTTTT

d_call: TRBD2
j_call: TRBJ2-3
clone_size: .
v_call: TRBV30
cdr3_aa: CAWTPGLGTDTQYF
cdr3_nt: TGTGCCTGGACTCCGGGACTAGGCACAGATACGCAGTATTTT

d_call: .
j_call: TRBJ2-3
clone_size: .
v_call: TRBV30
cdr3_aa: CAWSPGTDTQYF
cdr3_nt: TGTGCCTGGAGTCCAGGGACAGATACGCAGTATTTT

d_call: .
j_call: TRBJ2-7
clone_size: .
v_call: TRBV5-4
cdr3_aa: CASSSPGYGPYEQYF
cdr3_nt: TGTGCCAGCAGCTCGCCGGGGTACGGCCCCTACGAGCAGTACTTC

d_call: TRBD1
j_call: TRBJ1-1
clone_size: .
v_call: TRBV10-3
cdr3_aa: CAIRDGQGLPEAFF
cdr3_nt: TGTGCCATCAGAGATGGACAGGGGTTGCCTGAAGCTTTCTTT

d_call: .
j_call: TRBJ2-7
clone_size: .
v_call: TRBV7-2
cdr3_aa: CASSLEQLSYEQYF
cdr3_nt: TGTGCCAGCAGCTTAGAACAGCTTTCCTACGAGCAGTACTTC

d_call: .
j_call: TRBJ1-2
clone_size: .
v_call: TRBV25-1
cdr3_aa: CASSETMGRYGYTF
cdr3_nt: TGTGCCAGCAGTGAGACGATGGGGCGGTATGGCTACACCTTC

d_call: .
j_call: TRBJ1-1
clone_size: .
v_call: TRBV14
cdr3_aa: CASSQDRAGERSDTEAFF
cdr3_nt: TGTGCCAGCAGCCAAGATCGCGCAGGGGAGAGATCGGACACTGAAGCTTTCTTT

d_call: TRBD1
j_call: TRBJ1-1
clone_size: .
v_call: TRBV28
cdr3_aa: CASRTGTVNTEAFF
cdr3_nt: TGTGCCAGCAGGACCGGGACAGTGAACACTGAAGCTTTCTTT

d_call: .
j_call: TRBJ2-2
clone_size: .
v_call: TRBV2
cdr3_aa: CASQRENTGELFF
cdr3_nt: TGTGCCAGCCAACGAGAGAACACCGGGGAGCTGTTTTTT

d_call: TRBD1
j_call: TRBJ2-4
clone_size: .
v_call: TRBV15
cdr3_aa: CATSREVPGQGDIQYF
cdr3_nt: TGTGCCACCAGCAGAGAGGTACCCGGCCAGGGGGACATTCAGTACTTC

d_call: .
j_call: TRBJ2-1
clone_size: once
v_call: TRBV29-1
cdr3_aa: CSVRGEVEQFF
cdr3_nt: TGCAGCGTTCGAGGGGAAGTTGAGCAGTTCTTC

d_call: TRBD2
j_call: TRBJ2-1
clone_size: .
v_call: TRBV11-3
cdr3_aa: CASSLAGGPANEQFF
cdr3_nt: TGTGCCAGCAGCCTAGCGGGAGGGCCAGCGAATGAGCAGTTCTTC